This TCR beta chain was identified in a study of CD8 T cells in Susac syndrome. CDR1 is SGHTA and CDR2 is FQGNSA in the germline V gene. The CDR3 loop spans 11 amino acids. V lost 4 bases and J lost 13, with 13 bases in between. RNA, at about 0.45 to 1 ug, was reverse transcribed with random hexamers. TCRdb itself ran the immunoSEQ multiplex PCR reads through MiXCR, one entry per CDR3 protein. The sample contains roughly 330,000 distinct CDR3 sequences, 92% of which appear only once. The sequence was obtained from a human donor with multiple sclerosis. The sequencing input was CD4+ T cells from PBMCs. The rearrangement uses TRBV7-2 and TRBJ1-2; weak D call: TRBD1 (5 bases). CDR3 amino acids: CASSSQLGVTF. The DNA of the CDR3 is TGTGCCAGCAGCTCTCAATTGGGGGTCACCTTC.